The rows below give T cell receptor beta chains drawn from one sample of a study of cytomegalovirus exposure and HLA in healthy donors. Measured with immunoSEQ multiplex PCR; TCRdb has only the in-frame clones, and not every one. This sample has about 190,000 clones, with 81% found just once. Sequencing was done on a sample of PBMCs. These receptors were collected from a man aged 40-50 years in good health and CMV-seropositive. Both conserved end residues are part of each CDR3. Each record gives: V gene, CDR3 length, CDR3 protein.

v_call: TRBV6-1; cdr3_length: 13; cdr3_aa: CASDRVRTDTQYF
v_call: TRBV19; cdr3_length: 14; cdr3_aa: CASSIGGSQNEQYF
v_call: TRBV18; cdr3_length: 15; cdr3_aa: CASSSGTGGRDTQYF
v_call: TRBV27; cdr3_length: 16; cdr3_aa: CASSFGLAGGLETQYF
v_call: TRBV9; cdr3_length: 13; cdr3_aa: CASSARVGSEAFF
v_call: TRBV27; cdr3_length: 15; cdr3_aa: CASSLAGGVGYEQYF
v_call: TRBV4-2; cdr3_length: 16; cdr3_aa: CASSPEMGTGDSPLHF
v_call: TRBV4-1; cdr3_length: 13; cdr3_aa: CASSLATGSPLHF
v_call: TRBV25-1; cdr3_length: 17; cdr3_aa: CASTSGSWEISTDTQYF
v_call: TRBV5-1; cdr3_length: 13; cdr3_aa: CASSRGDNSPLHF
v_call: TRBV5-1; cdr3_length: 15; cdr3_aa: CASSYTGTDYNEQFF
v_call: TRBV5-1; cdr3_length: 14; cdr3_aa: CASFEGVGTGELFF
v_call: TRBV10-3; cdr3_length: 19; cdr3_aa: CAISEPRDSPGTGANVLTF
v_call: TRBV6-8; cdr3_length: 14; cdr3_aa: CASSRTGFSYEQYF
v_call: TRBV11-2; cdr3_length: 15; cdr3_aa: CASSLGAGGFHEQFF